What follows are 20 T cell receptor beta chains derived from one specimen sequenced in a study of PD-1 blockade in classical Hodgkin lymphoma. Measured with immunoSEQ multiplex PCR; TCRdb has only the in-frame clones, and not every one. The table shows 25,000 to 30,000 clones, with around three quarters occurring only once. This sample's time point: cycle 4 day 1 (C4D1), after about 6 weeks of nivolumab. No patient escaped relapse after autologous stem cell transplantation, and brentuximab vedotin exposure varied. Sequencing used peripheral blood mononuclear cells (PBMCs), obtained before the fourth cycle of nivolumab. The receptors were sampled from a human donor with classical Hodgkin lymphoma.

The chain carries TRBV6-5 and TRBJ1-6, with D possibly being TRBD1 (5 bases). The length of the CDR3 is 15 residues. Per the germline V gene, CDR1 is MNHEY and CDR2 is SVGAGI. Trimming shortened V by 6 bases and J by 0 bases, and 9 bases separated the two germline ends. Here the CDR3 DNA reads TGTGCCAGCAGAGGGGCTAGCTCCTATAATTCACCCCTCCACTTT. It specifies CASRGASSYNSPLHF.

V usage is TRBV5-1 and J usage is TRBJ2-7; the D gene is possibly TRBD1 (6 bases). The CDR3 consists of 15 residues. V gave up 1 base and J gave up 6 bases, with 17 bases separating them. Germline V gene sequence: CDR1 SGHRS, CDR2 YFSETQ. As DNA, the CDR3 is TGCGCCAGCAGCTTGACACAGGGCTCCTCGGGCGAGCAGTACTTC. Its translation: CASSLTQGSSGEQYF.

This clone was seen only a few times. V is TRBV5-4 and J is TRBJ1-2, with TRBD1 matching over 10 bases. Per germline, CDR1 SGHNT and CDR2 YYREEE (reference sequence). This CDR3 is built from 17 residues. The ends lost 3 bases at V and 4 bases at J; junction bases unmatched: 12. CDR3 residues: CASSSTFDRGQGYGYTF. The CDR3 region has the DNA TGTGCCAGCAGCTCAACATTCGACAGGGGGCAGGGCTATGGCTACACCTTC. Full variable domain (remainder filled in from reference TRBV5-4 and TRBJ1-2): ETGVTQSPTHLIKTRGQQVTLRCSSQSGHNTVSWYQQALGQGPQFIFQYYREEENGRGNFPPRFSGLQFPNYSSELNVNALELDDSALYLCASSSTFDRGQGYGYTFGSGTRLTVV.

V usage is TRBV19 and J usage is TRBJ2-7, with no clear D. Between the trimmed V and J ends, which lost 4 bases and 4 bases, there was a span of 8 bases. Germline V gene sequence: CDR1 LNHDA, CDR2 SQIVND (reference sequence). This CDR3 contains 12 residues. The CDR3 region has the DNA TGTGCCAGTAGTAGGACCCCGTACGAGCAGTACTTC. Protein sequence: CASSRTPYEQYF.

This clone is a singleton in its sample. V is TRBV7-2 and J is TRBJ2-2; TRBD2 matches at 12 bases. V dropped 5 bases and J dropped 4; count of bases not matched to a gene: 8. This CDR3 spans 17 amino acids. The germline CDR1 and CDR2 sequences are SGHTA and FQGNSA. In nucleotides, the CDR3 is TGTGCCAGCAGCCTGACTAGCGGGAGTTCGATCACCGGGGAGCTGTTTTTT. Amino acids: CASSLTSGSSITGELFF.

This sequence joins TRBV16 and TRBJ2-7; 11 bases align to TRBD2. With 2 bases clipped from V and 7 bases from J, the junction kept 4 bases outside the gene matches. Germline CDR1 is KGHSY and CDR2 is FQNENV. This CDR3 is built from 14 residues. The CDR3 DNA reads TGTGCCAGCAGCCAAAAACTAGCGGGAGTTGAGCAGTACTTC. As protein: CASSQKLAGVEQYF. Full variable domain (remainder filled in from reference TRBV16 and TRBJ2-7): GEEVAQTPKHLVRGEGQKAKLYCAPIKGHSYVFWYQQVLKNEFKFLISFQNENVFDETGMPKERFSAKCLPNSPCSLEIQATKLEDSAVYFCASSQKLAGVEQYFGPGTRLTVT.

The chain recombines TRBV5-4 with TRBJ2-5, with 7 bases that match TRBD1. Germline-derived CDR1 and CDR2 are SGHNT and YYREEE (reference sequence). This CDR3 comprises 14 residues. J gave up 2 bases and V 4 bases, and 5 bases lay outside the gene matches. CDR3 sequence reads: CASSPGQLQETQYF. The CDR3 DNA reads TGTGCCAGCAGCCCGGGACAGCTTCAAGAGACCCAGTACTTC. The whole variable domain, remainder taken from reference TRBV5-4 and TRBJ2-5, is ETGVTQSPTHLIKTRGQQVTLRCSSQSGHNTVSWYQQALGQGPQFIFQYYREEENGRGNFPPRFSGLQFPNYSSELNVNALELDDSALYLCASSPGQLQETQYFGPGTRLLVL.

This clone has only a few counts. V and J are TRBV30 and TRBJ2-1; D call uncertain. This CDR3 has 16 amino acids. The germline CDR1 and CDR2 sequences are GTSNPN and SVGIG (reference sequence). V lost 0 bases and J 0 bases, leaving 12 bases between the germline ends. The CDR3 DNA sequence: TGTGCCTGGAGTGTCGTCGGCGGTAACTCCTACAATGAGCAGTTCTTC. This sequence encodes CAWSVVGGNSYNEQFF. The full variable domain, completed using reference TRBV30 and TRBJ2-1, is SQTIHQWPATLVQPVGSPLSLECTVEGTSNPNLYWYRQAAGRGLQLLFYSVGIGQISSEVPQNLSASRPQDRQFILSSKKLLLSDSGFYLCAWSVVGGNSYNEQFFGPGTRLTVL.

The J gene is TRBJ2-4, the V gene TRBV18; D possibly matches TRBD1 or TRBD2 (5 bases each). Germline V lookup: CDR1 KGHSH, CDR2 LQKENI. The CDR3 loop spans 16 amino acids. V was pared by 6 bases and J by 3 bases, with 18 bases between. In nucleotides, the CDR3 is TGTGCCAGCTCGTCATTGGGCCTTGGGGGCAAAAACATTCAGTACTTC. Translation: CASSSLGLGGKNIQYF.

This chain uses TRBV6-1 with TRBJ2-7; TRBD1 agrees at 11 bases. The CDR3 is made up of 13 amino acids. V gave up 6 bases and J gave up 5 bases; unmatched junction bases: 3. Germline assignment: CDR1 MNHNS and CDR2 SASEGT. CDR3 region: CASRWTGGDEQYF. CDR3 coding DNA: TGTGCCAGCAGATGGACAGGGGGCGACGAGCAGTACTTC.

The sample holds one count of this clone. As DNA, the CDR3 is TGTGCCAGCAGTGTGGGCCAGGGAACAGATACGCAGTATTTT. Amino acid sequence: CASSVGQGTDTQYF. V gene TRBV6-1 combines with J gene TRBJ2-3, with D tentatively TRBD1 (5 bases). Between the trimmed V and J ends, which lost 4 bases and 3 bases, there was a span of 11 bases. Germline CDR1 reads MNHNS; CDR2 reads SASEGT. The CDR3 runs to 14 residues.

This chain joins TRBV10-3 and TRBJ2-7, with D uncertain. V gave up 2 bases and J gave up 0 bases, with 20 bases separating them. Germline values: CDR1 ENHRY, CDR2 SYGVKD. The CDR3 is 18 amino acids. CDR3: CAISETSKFLINSYEQYF. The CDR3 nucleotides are TGTGCCATCAGTGAGACGTCGAAGTTTCTCATAAACTCCTACGAGCAGTACTTC.

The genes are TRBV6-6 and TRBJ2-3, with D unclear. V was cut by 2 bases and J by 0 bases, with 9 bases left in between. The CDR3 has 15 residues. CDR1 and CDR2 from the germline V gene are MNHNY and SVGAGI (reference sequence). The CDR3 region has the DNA TGTGCCAGCAGTTACGAACCTTCGAGCACAGATACGCAGTATTTT. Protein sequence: CASSYEPSSTDTQYF.

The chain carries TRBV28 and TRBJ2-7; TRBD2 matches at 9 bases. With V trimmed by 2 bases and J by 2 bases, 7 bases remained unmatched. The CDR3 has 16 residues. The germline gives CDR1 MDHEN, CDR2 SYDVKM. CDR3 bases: TGTGCCAGCAGTTTACTCGGCCTAGCGGGACCCTACGAGCAGTACTTC. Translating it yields CASSLLGLAGPYEQYF.

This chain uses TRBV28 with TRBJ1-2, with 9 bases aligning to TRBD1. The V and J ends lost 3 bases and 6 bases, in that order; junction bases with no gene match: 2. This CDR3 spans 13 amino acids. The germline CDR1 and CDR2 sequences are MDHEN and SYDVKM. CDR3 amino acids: CASSLRTGDGYTF. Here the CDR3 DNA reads TGTGCCAGCAGTTTGAGGACAGGGGATGGCTACACCTTC.

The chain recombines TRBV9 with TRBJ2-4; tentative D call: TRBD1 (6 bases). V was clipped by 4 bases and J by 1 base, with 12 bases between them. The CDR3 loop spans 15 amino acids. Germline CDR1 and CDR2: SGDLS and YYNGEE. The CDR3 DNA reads TGTGCCAGCAGCCCACAGGGCAACGCCAAAAACATTCAGTACTTC. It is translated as CASSPQGNAKNIQYF.

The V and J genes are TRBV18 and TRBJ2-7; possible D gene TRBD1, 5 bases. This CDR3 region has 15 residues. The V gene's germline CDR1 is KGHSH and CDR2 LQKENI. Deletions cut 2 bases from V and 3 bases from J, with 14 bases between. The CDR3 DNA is TGTGCCAGCTCACCAAAGACAGACAACTACTACGAGCAGTACTTC. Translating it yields CASSPKTDNYYEQYF.

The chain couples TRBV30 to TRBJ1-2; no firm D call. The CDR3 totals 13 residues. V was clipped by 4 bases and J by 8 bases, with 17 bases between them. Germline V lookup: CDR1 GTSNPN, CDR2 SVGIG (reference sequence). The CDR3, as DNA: TGTGCCTGGAAATCAAGGAGCCTCGGGGGCTACACCTTC. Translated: CAWKSRSLGGYTF.

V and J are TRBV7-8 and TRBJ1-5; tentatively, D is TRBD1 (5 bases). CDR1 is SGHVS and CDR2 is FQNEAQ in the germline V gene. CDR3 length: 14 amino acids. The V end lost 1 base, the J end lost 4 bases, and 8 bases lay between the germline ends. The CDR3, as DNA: TGTGCCAGCAGCTTAGGAGGGACTAATCAGCCCCAGCATTTT. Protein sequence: CASSLGGTNQPQHF. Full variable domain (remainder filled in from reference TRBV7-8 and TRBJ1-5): GAGVSQSPRYKVAKRGQDVALRCDPISGHVSLFWYQQALGQGPEFLTYFQNEAQLDKSGLPSDRFFAERPEGSVSTLKIQRTQQEDSAVYLCASSLGGTNQPQHFGDGTRLSIL.

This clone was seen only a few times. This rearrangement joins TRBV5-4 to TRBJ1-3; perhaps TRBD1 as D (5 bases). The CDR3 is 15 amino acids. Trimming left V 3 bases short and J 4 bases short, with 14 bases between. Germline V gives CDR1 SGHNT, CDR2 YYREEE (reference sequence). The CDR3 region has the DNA TGTGCCAGCAGCTCGCTTCAGGGATCGGGAAACACCATATATTTT. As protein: CASSSLQGSGNTIYF.